These 7 T cell receptor beta chains originate from one sample sequenced in a study of CXCR3-negative and CXCR3-positive naive CD8 T cells. TRB cDNA was prepared as libraries by UMI-labeled 5' RACE. TCRdb re-called the 5' RACE reads and catalogs CDR3 proteins one per entry, DNA excluded. This listing includes more than 65,000 distinct CDR3 sequences. The sample comprised naive CXCR3- CD8+ T cells from blood. Subset defined: CD45RO-CCR7+CD27+CD95- naive CD8+ T cells lacking CXCR3 (TNR3-). These receptors came from a human donor in good health. Some clones in this sample may be carry-over from other donors' samples.

The chain is built from TRBV4-1 and TRBJ1-5. The CDR3 extends over 15 amino acids. The germline gives CDR1 MGHRA, CDR2 YSYEKL. The CDR3 reads CASSQEGGPFQPQHF.

The chain combines TRBV4-2 with TRBJ2-7; TCRdb lists TRBD2, though no DNA is available to test this call. The CDR3 has 14 amino acids. In germline, CDR1 is LGHNA, CDR2 YNFKEQ. The CDR3 loop reads CASRPGSGGYEQYF.

The V call is TRBV28, the J call TRBJ2-7; the D call of TRBD1 rests on TCRdb alone, since no DNA is present to check it. This CDR3 comprises 11 residues. The V gene's germline CDR1 is MDHEN and CDR2 SYDVKM. The CDR3 loop reads CASSFGQEQYF.

This chain connects TRBV19 to TRBJ2-5. Germline V gene data show CDR1 as LNHDA and CDR2 as SQIVND (reference sequence). The CDR3 extends over 13 amino acids. CDR3 loop: CASSIISQETQYF.

The V gene is TRBV10-1, the J gene TRBJ1-3; TCRdb indicates TRBD1, and absent DNA this call remains unverified. There are 13 residues in the CDR3. Germline CDR1 reads WNHNN; CDR2 reads SYGVQD (reference sequence). CDR3 sequence: CASTGTAGNTIYF.

The chain recombines TRBV7-2 with TRBJ2-2; as DNA is missing, the TRBD2 call by TCRdb cannot be tested. Germline V lookup: CDR1 SGHTA, CDR2 FQGNSA. This CDR3 contains 16 residues. The CDR3 here is CASSFNGGGYTGELFF.

The chain has TRBV6-5 and TRBJ2-7; TCRdb's D gene call, TRBD1, goes unchecked for lack of DNA. CDR1 is MNHEY, CDR2 SVGAGI, per germline. This CDR3 spans 15 amino acids. The CDR3 loop is CASSYSGTGSYEQYF.